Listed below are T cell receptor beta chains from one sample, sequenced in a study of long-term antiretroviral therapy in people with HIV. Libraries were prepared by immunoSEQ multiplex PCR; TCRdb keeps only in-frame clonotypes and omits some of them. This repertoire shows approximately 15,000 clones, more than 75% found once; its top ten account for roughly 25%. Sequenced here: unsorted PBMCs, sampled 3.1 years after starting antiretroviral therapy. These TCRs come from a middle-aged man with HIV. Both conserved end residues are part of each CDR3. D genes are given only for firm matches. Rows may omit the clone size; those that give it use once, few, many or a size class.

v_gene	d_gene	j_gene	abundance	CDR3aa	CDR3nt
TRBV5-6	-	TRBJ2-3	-	CASSSMQGEADTQYF	TGTGCCAGCAGCTCCATGCAGGGGGAGGCAGATACGCAGTATTTT
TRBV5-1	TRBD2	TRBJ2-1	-	CASSSSGGDYNEQFF	TGCGCCAGCAGCTCTAGCGGGGGGGACTACAATGAGCAGTTCTTC
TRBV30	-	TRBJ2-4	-	CAWSIGENIQYF	TGTGCCTGGAGTATTGGTGAAAACATTCAGTACTTC
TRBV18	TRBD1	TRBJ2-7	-	CASSRSGQGSYEQYF	TGTGCCAGCTCACGATCGGGACAGGGCTCCTACGAGCAGTACTTC
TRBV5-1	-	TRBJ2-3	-	CASSLVGLSTDTQYF	TGCGCCAGCAGCTTGGTGGGACTGAGCACAGATACGCAGTATTTT
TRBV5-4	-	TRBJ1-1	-	CASSSTTGLSTEAFF	TGTGCCAGCAGCTCCACTACAGGGTTGAGCACTGAAGCTTTCTTT
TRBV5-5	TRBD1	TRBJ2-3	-	CASSRTGSSTDTQYF	TGTGCCAGCAGCCGGACAGGGAGTAGCACAGATACGCAGTATTTT
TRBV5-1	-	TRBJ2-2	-	CASSSLRMAGELFF	TGCGCCAGCAGCTCCCTTCGAATGGCCGGGGAGCTGTTTTTT
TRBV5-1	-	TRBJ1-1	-	CASSLDGDTSPFF	TGCGCCAGCAGCTTGGATGGGGACACGTCGCCTTTCTTT
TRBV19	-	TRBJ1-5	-	CASSDSDQPQHF	TGTGCCAGTAGCGACAGCGATCAGCCCCAGCATTTT
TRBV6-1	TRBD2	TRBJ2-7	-	CSAKGTSGVLEQYF	TGTTCAGCTAAAGGGACTAGCGGGGTCTTGGAGCAGTACTTC
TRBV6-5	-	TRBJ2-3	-	CASSYSAGTRADTQYF	TGTGCCAGCAGTTACTCGGCGGGGACCAGGGCAGATACGCAGTATTTT
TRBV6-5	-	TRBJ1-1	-	CASSYREDTEAFF	TGTGCCAGCAGTTACAGAGAAGACACTGAAGCTTTCTTT
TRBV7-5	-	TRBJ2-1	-	CASSLVLEGNEQFF	TGTGCCAGCAGCTTAGTGCTAGAGGGAAATGAGCAGTTCTTC
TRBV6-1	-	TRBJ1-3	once	CASSETIGLLSSGNTIYF	TGTGCCAGCAGTGAAACTATAGGCCTCCTGAGCTCTGGAAACACCATATATTTT
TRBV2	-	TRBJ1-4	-	CASSAESTNEKLFF	TGTGCCAGCTCGGCCGAGTCAACTAATGAAAAACTGTTTTTT
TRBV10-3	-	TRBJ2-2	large	CAISLRVTGSELFF	TGTGCCATCAGCCTGAGGGTCACCGGGTCGGAGCTGTTTTTT
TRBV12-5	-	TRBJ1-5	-	CASGLEGGSQPQHF	TGTGCTAGTGGTTTGGAAGGGGGGAGTCAGCCCCAGCATTTT
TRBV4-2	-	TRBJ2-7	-	CASSQGTASSYEQYF	TGTGCCAGCAGCCAAGGGACAGCCAGCTCCTACGAGCAGTACTTC
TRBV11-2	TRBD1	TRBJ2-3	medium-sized	CASSLDSQTGTATDTQYF	TGTGCCAGCAGCTTAGATTCCCAGACAGGGACGGCTACAGATACGCAGTATTTT
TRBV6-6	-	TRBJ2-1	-	CASSYAGAAEQFF	TGTGCCAGCAGTTACGCGGGGGCCGCTGAGCAGTTCTTC
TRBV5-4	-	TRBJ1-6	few	CASSLGGGNSPLHF	TGTGCCAGCAGCTTGGGGGGAGGTAATTCACCCCTCCACTTT
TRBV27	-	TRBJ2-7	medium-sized	CASSFGSDDEQYF	TGTGCCAGCAGTTTCGGTTCGGACGACGAGCAGTACTTC
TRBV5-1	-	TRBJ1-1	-	CASSLDPGDTEAFF	TGCGCCAGCAGCCTGGACCCCGGGGACACTGAAGCTTTCTTT
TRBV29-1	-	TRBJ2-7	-	CSVSGEISSYEQYF	TGCAGCGTATCAGGGGAGATAAGTTCCTACGAGCAGTACTTC
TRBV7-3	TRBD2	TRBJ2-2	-	CASSVAGAGELFF	TGTGCCAGCAGCGTCGCGGGGGCCGGGGAGCTGTTTTTT
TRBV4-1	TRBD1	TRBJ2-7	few	CASSQGQGGAYEQYF	TGCGCCAGCAGCCAAGGACAGGGGGGGGCCTACGAGCAGTACTTC
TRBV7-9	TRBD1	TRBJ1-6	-	CASTRYQGQGPSYNSPLHF	TGTGCCAGCACCCGCTATCAGGGACAGGGGCCCTCCTATAATTCACCCCTCCACTTT
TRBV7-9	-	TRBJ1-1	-	CASSLVRGAGDTEAFF	TGTGCCAGCAGCTTAGTACGAGGGGCAGGGGACACTGAAGCTTTCTTT
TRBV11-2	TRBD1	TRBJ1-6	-	CASSSGTANSPLHF	TGTGCCAGCAGCTCCGGGACAGCAAATTCACCCCTCCACTTT
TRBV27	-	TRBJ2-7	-	CASSSQQGSLYEQYF	TGTGCCAGCAGTTCACAACAGGGTTCTCTCTACGAGCAGTACTTC
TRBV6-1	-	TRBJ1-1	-	CASSEKPNTEAFF	TGTGCCAGCAGTGAAAAGCCGAACACTGAAGCTTTCTTT
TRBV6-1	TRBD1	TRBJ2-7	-	CASTPGTGYSSEQYF	TGTGCCAGCACCCCCGGGACAGGCTACTCCTCCGAGCAGTACTTC
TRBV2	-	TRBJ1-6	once	CASSKIGWQGLSSYNSPLHF	TGTGCCAGCAGTAAAATTGGGTGGCAGGGCCTCAGCTCCTATAATTCACCCCTCCACTTT
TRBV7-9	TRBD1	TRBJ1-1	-	CASSLAGTGREAFF	TGTGCCAGCAGCTTAGCCGGGACAGGGCGTGAAGCTTTCTTT
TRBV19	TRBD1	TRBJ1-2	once	CASSITTGDSRGYTF	TGTGCCAGTAGTATAACGACAGGGGATAGTAGAGGCTACACCTTC
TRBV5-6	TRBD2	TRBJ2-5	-	CASSSAGLAMKETQYF	TGTGCCAGCAGCTCAGCGGGACTAGCGATGAAAGAGACCCAGTACTTC
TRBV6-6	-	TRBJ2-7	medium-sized	CASSYSSSYEQYF	TGTGCCAGCAGTTACTCGTCCAGCTACGAGCAGTACTTC
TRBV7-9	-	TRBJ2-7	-	CASSLLYEQYF	TGTGCCAGCAGCTTGCTCTACGAGCAGTACTTC
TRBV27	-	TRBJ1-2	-	CASSPLLDPLEGYTF	TGTGCCAGCAGTCCCCTTTTGGACCCCTTGGAGGGCTACACCTTC
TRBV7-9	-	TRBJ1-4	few	CASSLGQVGEKLFF	TGTGCCAGCAGCTTAGGACAGGTTGGCGAAAAACTGTTTTTT
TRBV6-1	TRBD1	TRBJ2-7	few	CASSEGWDRAYEQYF	TGTGCCAGCAGTGAAGGATGGGACAGGGCCTACGAGCAGTACTTC
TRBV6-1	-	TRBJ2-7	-	CASSGRTPNPYEQYF	TGTGCCAGCAGTGGGAGGACCCCGAACCCCTACGAGCAGTACTTC
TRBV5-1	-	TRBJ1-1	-	CASSSGTITEAFF	TGCGCCAGCAGCTCCGGGACAATCACTGAAGCTTTCTTT